The sequence of this T cell receptor (beta chain) was determined in a study of TIL therapy for anti-PD-1-resistant metastatic lung cancer. Study-wide background: Median tumor PD-L1 proportion score was 5% to 7%. Most patients had lung adenocarcinoma; a handful of tumors were EGFR-mutant, two ALK-rearranged; half smoked currently or formerly.

Overall study findings and caveats: Treatment-naive, never-smoker and oncogene-addicted patients were overrepresented in this highly selected cohort.

The length of the CDR3 is 14 residues. V trimming: 8 bases; J trimming: 8 bases; junction bases outside the gene matches: 10. Germline V gene data show CDR1 as LNHDA and CDR2 as SQIVND (reference sequence). A note on this clone: The antigen is not known.

The libraries were made with immunoSEQ v3. Assay used: immunoSEQ multiplex PCR; TCRdb lists only in-frame clones, some missing. Of more than 55,000 clones detected, 55% to 70% appear once; the ten largest clones hold 6% to 8.5%. Time point specified: pre-treatment sample, taken before nivolumab and TIL therapy. Adults with stage 4 NSCLC were enrolled in a phase I trial. This receptor was taken from a person aged 25 to 80 with non-small cell lung cancer. The chain joins TRBV19 to TRBJ1-2, with 11 bases matching TRBD1. Specimen: blood, collected at baseline. In DNA, the CDR3 is TGTGCCAGTGCGGACAGGGGGCAGCTCGAAGGCTACACCTTC. It is translated as CASADRGQLEGYTF.